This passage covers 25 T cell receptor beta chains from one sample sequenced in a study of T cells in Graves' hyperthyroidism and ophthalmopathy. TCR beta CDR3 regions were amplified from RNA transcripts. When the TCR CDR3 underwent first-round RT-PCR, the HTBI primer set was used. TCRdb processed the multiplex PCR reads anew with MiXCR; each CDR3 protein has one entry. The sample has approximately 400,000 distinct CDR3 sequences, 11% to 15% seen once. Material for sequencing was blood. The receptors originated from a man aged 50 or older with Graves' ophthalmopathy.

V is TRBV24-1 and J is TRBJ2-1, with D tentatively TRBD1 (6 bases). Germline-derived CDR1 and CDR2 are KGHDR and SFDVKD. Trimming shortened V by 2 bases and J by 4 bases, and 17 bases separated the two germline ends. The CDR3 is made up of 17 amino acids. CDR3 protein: CATSDSNRARRYNEQFF. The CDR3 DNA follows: TGTGCCACCAGTGATTCGAACAGGGCCCGGCGTTACAATGAGCAGTTCTTC.

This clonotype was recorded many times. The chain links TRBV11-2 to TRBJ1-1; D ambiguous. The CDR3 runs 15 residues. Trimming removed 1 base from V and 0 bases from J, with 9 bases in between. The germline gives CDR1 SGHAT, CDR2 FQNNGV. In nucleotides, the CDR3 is TGTGCCAGCAGCTTAGTGATAGGATTGAACACTGAAGCTTTCTTT. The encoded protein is CASSLVIGLNTEAFF.

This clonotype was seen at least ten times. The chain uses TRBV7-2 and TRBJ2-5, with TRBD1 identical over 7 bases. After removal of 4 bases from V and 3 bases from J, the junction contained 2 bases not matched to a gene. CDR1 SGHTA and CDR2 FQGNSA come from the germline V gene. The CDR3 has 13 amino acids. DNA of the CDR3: TGTGCCAGCAGCTACGGGACAGAAGAGACCCAGTACTTC. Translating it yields CASSYGTEETQYF. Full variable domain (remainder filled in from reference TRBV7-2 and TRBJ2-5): GAGVSQSPSNKVTEKGKDVELRCDPISGHTALYWYRQSLGQGLEFLIYFQGNSAPDKSGLPSDRFSAERTGGSVSTLTIQRTQQEDSAVYLCASSYGTEETQYFGPGTRLLVL.

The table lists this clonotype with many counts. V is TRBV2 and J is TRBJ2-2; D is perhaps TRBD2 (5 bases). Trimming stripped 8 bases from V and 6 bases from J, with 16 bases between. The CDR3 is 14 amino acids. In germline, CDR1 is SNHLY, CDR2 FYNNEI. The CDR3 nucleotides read TGTGCCAGCGTGCGCAGGACTTCTTCCGGGGAGCTGTTTTTT. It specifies CASVRRTSSGELFF.

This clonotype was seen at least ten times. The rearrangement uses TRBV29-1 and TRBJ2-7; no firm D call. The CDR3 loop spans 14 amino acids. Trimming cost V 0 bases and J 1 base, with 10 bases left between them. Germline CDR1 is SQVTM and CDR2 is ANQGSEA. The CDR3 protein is CSVEDTRHSYEQYF. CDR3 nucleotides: TGCAGCGTTGAAGATACGCGGCATTCCTACGAGCAGTACTTC.

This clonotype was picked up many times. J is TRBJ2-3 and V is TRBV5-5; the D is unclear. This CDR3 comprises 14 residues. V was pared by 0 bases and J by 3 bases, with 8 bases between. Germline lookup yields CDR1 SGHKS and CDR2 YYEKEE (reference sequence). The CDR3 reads CASSLGRATDTQYF. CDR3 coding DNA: TGTGCCAGCAGCTTGGGACGGGCAACAGATACGCAGTATTTT.

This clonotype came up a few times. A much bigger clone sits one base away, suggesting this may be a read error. CDR3: CASSDGLAGGDTQYF. The CDR3 DNA reads TGTGCCAGCAGCGACGGACTAGCGGGAGGAGATACGCAGTATTTT. This chain links TRBV9 with TRBJ2-3; 14 bases line up with TRBD2. This CDR3 is 15 amino acids long. Germline CDR1 is SGDLS and CDR2 is YYNGEE. With V trimmed by 3 bases and J by 5 bases, 2 bases remained unmatched.

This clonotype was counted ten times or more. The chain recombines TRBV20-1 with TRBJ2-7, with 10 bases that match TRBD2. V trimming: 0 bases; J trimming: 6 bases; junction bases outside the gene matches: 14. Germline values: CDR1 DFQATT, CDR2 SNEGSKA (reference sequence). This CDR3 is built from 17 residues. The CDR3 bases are TGCAGTGCTAGAGATCAATTTTTGGCTAGCGGGAGAGTCGAGCAGTACTTC. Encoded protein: CSARDQFLASGRVEQYF.

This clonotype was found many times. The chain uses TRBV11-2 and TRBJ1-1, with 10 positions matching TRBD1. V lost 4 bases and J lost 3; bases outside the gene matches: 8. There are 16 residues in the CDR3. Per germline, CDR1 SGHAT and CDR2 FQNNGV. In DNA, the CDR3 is TGTGCCAGCAGCTCGGGACAGGGGAAAAGGTACACTGAAGCTTTCTTT. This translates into CASSSGQGKRYTEAFF.

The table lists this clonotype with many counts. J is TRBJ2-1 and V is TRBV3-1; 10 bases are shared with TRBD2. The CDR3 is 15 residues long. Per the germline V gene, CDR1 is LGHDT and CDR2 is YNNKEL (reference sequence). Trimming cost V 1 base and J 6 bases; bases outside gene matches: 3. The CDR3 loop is CASSQGLAGANEQFF. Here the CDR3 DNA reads TGTGCCAGCAGCCAAGGCCTAGCGGGAGCCAATGAGCAGTTCTTC.

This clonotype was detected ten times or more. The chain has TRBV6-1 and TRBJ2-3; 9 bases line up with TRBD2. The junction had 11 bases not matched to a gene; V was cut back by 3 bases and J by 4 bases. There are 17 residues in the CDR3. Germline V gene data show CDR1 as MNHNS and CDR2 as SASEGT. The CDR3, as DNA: TGTGCCAGCAGTGAGATGGGCGGGAGGGGACGGTCAGATACGCAGTATTTT. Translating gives CASSEMGGRGRSDTQYF.

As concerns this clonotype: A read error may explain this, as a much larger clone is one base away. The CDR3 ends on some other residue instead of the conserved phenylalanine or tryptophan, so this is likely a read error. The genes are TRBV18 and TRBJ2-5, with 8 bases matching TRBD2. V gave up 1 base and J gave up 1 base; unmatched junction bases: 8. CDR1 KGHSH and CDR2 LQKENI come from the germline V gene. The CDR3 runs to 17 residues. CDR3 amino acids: CASSPRLAGTLQETQYY. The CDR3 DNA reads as TGTGCCAGCTCACCACGGCTAGCGGGCACCCTCCAAGAGACCCAGTACTAC.

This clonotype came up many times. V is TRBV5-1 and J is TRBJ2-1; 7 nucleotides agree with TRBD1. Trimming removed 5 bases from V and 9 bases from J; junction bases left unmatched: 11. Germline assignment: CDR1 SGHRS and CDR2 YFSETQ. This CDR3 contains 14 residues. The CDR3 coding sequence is TGCGCCAGCAGACAACCTAAAGGGGGCACTGAGCAGTTCTTC. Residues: CASRQPKGGTEQFF. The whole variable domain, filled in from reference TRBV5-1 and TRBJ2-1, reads KAGVTQTPRYLIKTRGQQVTLSCSPISGHRSVSWYQQTPGQGLQFLFEYFSETQRNKGNFPGRFSGRQFSNSRSEMNVSTLELGDSALYLCASRQPKGGTEQFFGPGTRLTVL.

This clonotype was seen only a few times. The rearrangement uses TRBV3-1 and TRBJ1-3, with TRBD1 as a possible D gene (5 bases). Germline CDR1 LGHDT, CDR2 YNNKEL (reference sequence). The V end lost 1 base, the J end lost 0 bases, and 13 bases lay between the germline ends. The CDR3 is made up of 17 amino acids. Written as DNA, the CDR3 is TGTGCCAGCAGCCAAGTCCCTCGGGGGAACTCTGGAAACACCATATATTTT. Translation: CASSQVPRGNSGNTIYF.

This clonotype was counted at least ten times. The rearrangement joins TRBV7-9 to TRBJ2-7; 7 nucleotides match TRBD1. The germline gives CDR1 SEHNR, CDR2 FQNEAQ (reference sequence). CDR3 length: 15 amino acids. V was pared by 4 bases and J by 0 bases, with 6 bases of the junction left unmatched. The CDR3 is CASSYNRGSSYEQYF. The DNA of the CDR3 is TGTGCCAGCAGCTACAACAGGGGTAGCTCCTACGAGCAGTACTTC.

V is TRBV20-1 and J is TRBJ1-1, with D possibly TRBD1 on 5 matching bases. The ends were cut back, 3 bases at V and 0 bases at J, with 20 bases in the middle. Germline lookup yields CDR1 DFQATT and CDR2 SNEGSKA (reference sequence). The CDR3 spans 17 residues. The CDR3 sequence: CSARIATRTTLNTEAFF. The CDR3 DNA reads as TGCAGTGCTAGGATCGCCACCCGGACAACCCTGAACACTGAAGCTTTCTTT.

CDR3 residues: CSVLSGQLAYGYTF. CDR3 in DNA: TGCAGCGTCCTTTCAGGACAGCTAGCCTATGGCTACACCTTC. The chain uses TRBV29-1 and TRBJ1-2; weak D call: TRBD1 (6 bases). Trimming cost V 6 bases and J 4 bases, with 18 bases left between them. Germline lookup yields CDR1 SQVTM and CDR2 ANQGSEA. The CDR3 has 14 amino acids.

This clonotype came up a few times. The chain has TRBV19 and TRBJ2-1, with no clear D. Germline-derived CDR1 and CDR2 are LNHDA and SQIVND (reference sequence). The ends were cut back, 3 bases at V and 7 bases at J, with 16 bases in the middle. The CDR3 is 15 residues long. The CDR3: CASSMMAVPQNEQFF. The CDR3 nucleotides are TGTGCCAGTAGTATGATGGCTGTTCCCCAAAATGAGCAGTTCTTC.

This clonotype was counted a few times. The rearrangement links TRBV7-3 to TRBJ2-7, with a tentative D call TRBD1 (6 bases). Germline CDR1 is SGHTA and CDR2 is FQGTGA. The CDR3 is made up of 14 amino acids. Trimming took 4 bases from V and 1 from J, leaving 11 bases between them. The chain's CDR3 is CASSSRQASYEQYF. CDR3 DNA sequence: TGTGCCAGCAGCTCACGACAGGCGTCCTACGAGCAGTACTTC.

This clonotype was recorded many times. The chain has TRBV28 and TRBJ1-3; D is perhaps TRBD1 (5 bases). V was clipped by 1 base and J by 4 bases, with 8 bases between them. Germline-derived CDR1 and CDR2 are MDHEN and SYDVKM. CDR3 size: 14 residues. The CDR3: CASSLLGAGNTIYF. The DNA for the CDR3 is TGTGCCAGCAGTTTATTAGGGGCGGGAAACACCATATATTTT. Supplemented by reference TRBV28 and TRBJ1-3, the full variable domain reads DVKVTQSSRYLVKRTGEKVFLECVQDMDHENMFWYRQDPGLGLRLIYFSYDVKMKEKGDIPEGYSVSREKKERFSLILESASTNQTSMYLCASSLLGAGNTIYFGEGSWLTVV.

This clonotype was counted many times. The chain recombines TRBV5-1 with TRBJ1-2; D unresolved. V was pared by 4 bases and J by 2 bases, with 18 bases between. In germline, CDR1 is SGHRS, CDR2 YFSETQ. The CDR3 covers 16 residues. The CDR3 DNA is TGCGCCAGCAGCCCAGGAGGTCGACGGGCGAACTATGGCTACACCTTC. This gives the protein CASSPGGRRANYGYTF.

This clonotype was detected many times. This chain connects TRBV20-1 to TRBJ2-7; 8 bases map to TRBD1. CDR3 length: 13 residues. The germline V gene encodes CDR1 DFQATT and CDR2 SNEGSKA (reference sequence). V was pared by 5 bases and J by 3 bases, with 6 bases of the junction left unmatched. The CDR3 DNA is TGCAGTGCTCCGCAGGGGGCGGGCTACGAGCAGTACTTC. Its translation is CSAPQGAGYEQYF.

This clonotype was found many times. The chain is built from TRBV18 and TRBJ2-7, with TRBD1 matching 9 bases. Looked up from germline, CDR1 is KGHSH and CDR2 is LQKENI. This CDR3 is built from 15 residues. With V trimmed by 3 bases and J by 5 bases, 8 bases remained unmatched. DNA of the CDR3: TGTGCCAGCTCACCGGACAGGGGAAATTCGCACGAGCAGTACTTC. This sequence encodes CASSPDRGNSHEQYF.

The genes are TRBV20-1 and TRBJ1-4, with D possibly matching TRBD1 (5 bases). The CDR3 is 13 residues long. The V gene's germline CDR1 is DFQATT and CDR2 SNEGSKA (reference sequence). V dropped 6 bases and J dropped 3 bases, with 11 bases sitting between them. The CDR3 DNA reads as TGCAGTGCCCGGGACGCCGCTAATGAAAAACTGTTTTTT. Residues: CSARDAANEKLFF.

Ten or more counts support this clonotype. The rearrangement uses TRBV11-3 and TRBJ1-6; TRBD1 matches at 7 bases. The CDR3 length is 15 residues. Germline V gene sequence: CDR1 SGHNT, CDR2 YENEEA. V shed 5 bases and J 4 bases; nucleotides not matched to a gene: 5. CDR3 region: CASSKQGTYNSPLHF. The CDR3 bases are TGTGCCAGCAGCAAACAGGGGACTTATAATTCACCCCTCCACTTT.